This record covers a single T cell receptor (beta chain). Trimming at V came to 4 bases and at J to 0 bases, leaving 8 bases not matched to a gene. The CDR3 length is 16 residues. The germline V gene has CDR1 SGHVS and CDR2 FQNEAQ. The PCR contained 60 Vbeta and 13 Jbeta primers. Repertoires were generated with immunoSEQ multiplex PCR, while TCRdb's copy carries only in-frame clones and drops some. The sample includes over 150,000 clones, 60% to 80% of them seen just once. This sample was taken from a study of cytomegalovirus exposure and HLA in healthy donors. About the research overall: Most donors, around 81% of approximately 400 genotyped, fell in the Caucasian-associated ancestry cluster.

The rearrangement links TRBV7-8 to TRBJ1-2; 7 positions match TRBD1. This clonotype was obtained from a male donor in good health and CMV-seronegative. Material for sequencing was PBMCs. CDR3 protein: CASSSSRDRPNYGYTF. The DNA for the CDR3 is TGTGCCAGCAGCTCGTCCCGGGACAGACCTAACTATGGCTACACCTTC.